The text below deals with one TCR beta chain. This record comes from a study of T cell responses to AZD1222 COVID-19 vaccine. Germline lookup yields CDR1 SGHTA and CDR2 FQGNSA. With V trimmed by 4 bases and J by 1 base, 11 bases remained unmatched. The CDR3 is made up of 17 amino acids. Generated by immunoSEQ multiplex PCR, the TCRdb table keeps only in-frame clones and is missing some. The sample includes nearly 100,000 clones, around nine tenths of them seen just once. The specimen comprised peripheral blood, sampled on day 0 of AZD1222 vaccination. The chain recombines TRBV7-2 with TRBJ1-1; 8 nucleotides align to TRBD1. The origin of this receptor is an adult in good health. CDR3 DNA sequence: TGTGCCAGCAGCTACGGGACAGGTTGGAAAGGGAACACTGAAGCTTTCTTT. Its translation is CASSYGTGWKGNTEAFF.